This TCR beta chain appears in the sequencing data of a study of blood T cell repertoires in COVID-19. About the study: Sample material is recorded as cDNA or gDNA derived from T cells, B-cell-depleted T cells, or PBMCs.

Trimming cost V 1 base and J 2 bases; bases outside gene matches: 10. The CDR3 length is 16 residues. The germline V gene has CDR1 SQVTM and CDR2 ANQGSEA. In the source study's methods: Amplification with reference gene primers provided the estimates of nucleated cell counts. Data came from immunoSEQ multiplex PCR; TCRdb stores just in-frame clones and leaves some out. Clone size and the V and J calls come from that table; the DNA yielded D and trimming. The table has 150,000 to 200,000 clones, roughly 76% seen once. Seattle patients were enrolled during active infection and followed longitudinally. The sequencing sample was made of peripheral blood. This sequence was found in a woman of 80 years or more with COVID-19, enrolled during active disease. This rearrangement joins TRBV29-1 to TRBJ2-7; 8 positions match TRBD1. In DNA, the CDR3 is TGCAGCGTTGAAGGGGCAGGGGGCTTGGGGGCCTACGAGCAGTACTTC. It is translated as CSVEGAGGLGAYEQYF.